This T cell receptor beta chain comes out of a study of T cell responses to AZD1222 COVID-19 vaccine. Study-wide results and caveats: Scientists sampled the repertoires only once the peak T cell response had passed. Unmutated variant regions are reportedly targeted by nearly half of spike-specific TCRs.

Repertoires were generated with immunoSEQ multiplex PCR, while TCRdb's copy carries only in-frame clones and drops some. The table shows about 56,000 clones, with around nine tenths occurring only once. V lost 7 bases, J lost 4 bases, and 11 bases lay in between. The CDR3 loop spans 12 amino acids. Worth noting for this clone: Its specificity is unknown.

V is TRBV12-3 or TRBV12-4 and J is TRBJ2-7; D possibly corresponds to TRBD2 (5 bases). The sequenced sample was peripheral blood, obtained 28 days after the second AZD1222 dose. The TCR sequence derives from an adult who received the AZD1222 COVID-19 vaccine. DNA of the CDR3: TGTGCCAGCACCCTCAGCGGTTACGAGCAGTACTTC. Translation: CASTLSGYEQYF.